The entry below gives a single T cell receptor beta chain sequence along with its context. These data belong to a study of CD8 T cells in Susac syndrome. Random hexamers served to reverse transcribe roughly 0.5 to 1 ug RNA. By means of immunoSEQ multiplex PCR, TCR beta CDR3 spanning 54 Vbeta and 13 Jbeta underwent amplification. TCRdb used MiXCR to reprocess the immunoSEQ multiplex PCR reads, holding one entry per CDR3 protein. The sample lists hundreds of thousands of distinct CDR3 sequences, over 75% occurring once. CD8+ and CD4+ T cells from blood underwent TCR beta sequencing. TEMRA cells were FACS-enriched, and CD8+ and CD4+ T cells were isolated negatively. This CDR3 contains 11 residues. Germline loops: CDR1 MDHEN, CDR2 SYDVKM. Trimming left V 3 bases short and J 6 bases short, with 6 bases between.

This sequence originates from a human donor with multiple sclerosis. The source material was CD8+ T cells from PBMCs. This chain joins TRBV28 and TRBJ2-7; D not resolved. The CDR3 sequence is CASSFYFEQYF. The CDR3 region has the DNA TGTGCCAGCAGTTTTTATTTCGAGCAGTACTTC.